This entry describes one T cell receptor beta chain. What it binds is not known. Some clones are missing from TCRdb's copy, which holds only in-frame ones; the method was immunoSEQ multiplex PCR. The table shows roughly 80,000 clones, with around 90% occurring only once. The sample originates from a study of graft-versus-host responses after intestinal transplantation. The CDR3 has 16 residues. Trimming removed 1 base from V and 2 bases from J; junction bases left unmatched: 8. From germline, CDR1 is SGHRS and CDR2 YFSETQ. The specimen was unstimulated CD8+ T cells sorted from spleen or lymph node cells, collected before transplant. This sequence joins TRBV5-1 and TRBJ2-7; TRBD1 aligns across 8 bases. The sequence derives from a human donor who was the organ donor for an intestinal transplant. The CDR3 nucleotides read TGCGCCAGCAGCTTGTGGAGGGGACAGGATCCCTACGAGCAGTACTTC. As protein: CASSLWRGQDPYEQYF.